These T cell receptor beta chains were read from a single sample in a study of blood T cell repertoires in COVID-19. The table came from immunoSEQ multiplex PCR; TCRdb's copy has only in-frame clones and leaves some out. The top ten clones hold 15% of a sample with under 300,000 clones, just under 85% of them seen once. Specimen: PBMCs or T cells enriched from blood (not recorded which). The receptors were gathered from a middle-aged man who had recovered from COVID-19. The CDR3 runs from the conserved cysteine through the conserved F or W. Fields, in order: D gene, clone size, V gene, J gene, CDR3 DNA, CDR3 protein. D genes are given only for firm matches. Rows give clone size only sometimes, using once, few, many, or a class for an expanded clone.

d_gene: -
abundance: -
v_gene: TRBV7-6
j_gene: TRBJ1-6
CDR3nt: TGTGCCAGCAGCCCAACCCCGGGGGACAATTCACCCCTCCACTTT
CDR3aa: CASSPTPGDNSPLHF

d_gene: -
abundance: -
v_gene: TRBV30
j_gene: TRBJ1-3
CDR3nt: TGTGCCTGGAATCCAGGGGTTGGAAACACCATATATTTT
CDR3aa: CAWNPGVGNTIYF

d_gene: TRBD2
abundance: -
v_gene: TRBV5-4
j_gene: TRBJ2-2
CDR3nt: TGTGCCAGCAGCTCAATAGCGGGAGACACCGGGGAGCTGTTTTTT
CDR3aa: CASSSIAGDTGELFF

d_gene: -
abundance: -
v_gene: TRBV19
j_gene: TRBJ2-7
CDR3nt: TGTGCCAGTAGTGAAACGGCGGGACTCCTCTACGAGCAGTACTTC
CDR3aa: CASSETAGLLYEQYF

d_gene: TRBD1
abundance: -
v_gene: TRBV5-5
j_gene: TRBJ1-4
CDR3nt: TGTGCCAGCAGCTTGATGGGACAGAACAAAGAAAAACTGTTTTTT
CDR3aa: CASSLMGQNKEKLFF

d_gene: TRBD1
abundance: -
v_gene: TRBV2
j_gene: TRBJ1-1
CDR3nt: TGTGCCAGCAGTTCCGGGACAGGGGGTTCTGAAGCTTTCTTT
CDR3aa: CASSSGTGGSEAFF

d_gene: TRBD1
abundance: -
v_gene: TRBV3-1/TRBV3-2
j_gene: TRBJ1-1
CDR3nt: TGTGCCAGCAGCCCCGGACAGGGGAACACTGAAGCTTTCTTT
CDR3aa: CASSPGQGNTEAFF

d_gene: TRBD1
abundance: -
v_gene: TRBV15
j_gene: TRBJ2-3
CDR3nt: TGTGCCACCAGCAGAGGGACAGGGGGTACAGATACGCAGTATTTT
CDR3aa: CATSRGTGGTDTQYF

d_gene: TRBD2
abundance: -
v_gene: TRBV7-3
j_gene: TRBJ2-7
CDR3nt: TGTGCCAGCAGCCCAGGTGGCGGGGGGACGCCCTACGAGCAGTACTTC
CDR3aa: CASSPGGGGTPYEQYF

d_gene: -
abundance: -
v_gene: TRBV4-1
j_gene: TRBJ2-2
CDR3nt: TGCGCCAGCAGCCTAGAACAGGGTCCCGGGGAGCTGTTTTTT
CDR3aa: CASSLEQGPGELFF

d_gene: -
abundance: -
v_gene: TRBV28
j_gene: TRBJ2-1
CDR3nt: TGTGCCAGCAGTCCGGCCTACAATGAGCAGTTCTTC
CDR3aa: CASSPAYNEQFF

d_gene: TRBD2
abundance: few
v_gene: TRBV7-9
j_gene: TRBJ2-7
CDR3nt: TGTGCCAGCAGCCAAACTAGCGGAGGCGTCTACGAGCAGTACTTC
CDR3aa: CASSQTSGGVYEQYF

d_gene: TRBD2
abundance: few
v_gene: TRBV15
j_gene: TRBJ2-1
CDR3nt: TGTGCCACCAGCGAGGGACTAGCGAATGGAAATGAGCAGTTCTTC
CDR3aa: CATSEGLANGNEQFF

d_gene: -
abundance: -
v_gene: TRBV7-9
j_gene: TRBJ1-1
CDR3nt: TGTGCCAGCACCCCCCCCGGGGGGCGGACTGAAGCTTTCTTT
CDR3aa: CASTPPGGRTEAFF

d_gene: TRBD2
abundance: few
v_gene: TRBV7-2
j_gene: TRBJ2-7
CDR3nt: TGTGCCAGCAGCCTAGCGGGGGGGTCCAACGAGCAGTACTTC
CDR3aa: CASSLAGGSNEQYF